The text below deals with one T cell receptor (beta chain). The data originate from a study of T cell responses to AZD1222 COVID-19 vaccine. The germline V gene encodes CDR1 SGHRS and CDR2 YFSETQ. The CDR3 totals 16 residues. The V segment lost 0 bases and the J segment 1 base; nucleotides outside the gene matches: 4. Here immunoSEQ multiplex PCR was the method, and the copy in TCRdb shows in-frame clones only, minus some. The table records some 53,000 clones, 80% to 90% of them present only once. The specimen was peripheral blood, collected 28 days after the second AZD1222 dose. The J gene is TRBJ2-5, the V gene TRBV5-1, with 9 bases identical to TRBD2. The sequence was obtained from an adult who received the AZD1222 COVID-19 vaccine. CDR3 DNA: TGCGCCAGCAGCTTGGGGCGGGAGGGCCCCCAAGAGACCCAGTACTTC. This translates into CASSLGREGPQETQYF.